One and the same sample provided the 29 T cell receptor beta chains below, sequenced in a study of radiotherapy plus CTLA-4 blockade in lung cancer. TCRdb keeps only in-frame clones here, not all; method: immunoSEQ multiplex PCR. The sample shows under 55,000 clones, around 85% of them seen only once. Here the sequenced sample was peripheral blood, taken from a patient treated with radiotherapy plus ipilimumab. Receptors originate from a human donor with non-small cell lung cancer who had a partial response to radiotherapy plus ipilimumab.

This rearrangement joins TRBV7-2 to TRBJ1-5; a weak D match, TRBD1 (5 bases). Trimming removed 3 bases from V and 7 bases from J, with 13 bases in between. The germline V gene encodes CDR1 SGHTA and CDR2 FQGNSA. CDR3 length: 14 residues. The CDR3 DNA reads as TGTGCCAGCAGCTTTCAAAGGGGAGGCCAGCCCCAGCATTTT. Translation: CASSFQRGGQPQHF.

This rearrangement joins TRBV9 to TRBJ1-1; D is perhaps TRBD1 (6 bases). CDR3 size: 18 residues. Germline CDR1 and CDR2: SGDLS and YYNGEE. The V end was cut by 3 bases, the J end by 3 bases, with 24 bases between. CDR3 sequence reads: CASSAFSTGSLGDTEAFF. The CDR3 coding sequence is TGTGCCAGCAGCGCCTTTTCCACAGGGAGCCTAGGCGACACTGAAGCTTTCTTT.

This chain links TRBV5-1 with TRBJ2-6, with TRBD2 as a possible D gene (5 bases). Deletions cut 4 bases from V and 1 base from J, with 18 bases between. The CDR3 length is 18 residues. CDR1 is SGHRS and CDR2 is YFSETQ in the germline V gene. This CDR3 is CASSPSGSLTSGANVLTF. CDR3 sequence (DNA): TGCGCCAGCAGCCCCTCGGGGTCCCTTACTTCTGGGGCCAACGTCCTGACTTTC.

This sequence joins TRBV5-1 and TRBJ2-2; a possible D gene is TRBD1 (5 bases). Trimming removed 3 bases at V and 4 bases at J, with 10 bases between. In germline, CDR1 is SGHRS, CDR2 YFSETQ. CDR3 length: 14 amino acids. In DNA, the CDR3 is TGCGCCAGCAGCTCCCAGGGTAGCACCGGGGAGCTGTTTTTT. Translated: CASSSQGSTGELFF.

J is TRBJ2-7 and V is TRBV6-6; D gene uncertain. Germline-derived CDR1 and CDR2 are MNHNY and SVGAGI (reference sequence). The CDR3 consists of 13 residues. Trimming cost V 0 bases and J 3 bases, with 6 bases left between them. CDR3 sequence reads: CASSYSQYYEQYF. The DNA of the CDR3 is TGTGCCAGCAGTTACTCCCAGTACTACGAGCAGTACTTC.

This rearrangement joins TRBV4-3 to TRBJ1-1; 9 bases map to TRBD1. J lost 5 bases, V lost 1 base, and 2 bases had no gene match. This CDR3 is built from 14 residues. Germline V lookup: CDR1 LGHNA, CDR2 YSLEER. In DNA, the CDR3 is TGCGCCAGCAGCCAAGGGGACAGGGATACTGAAGCTTTCTTT. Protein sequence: CASSQGDRDTEAFF.

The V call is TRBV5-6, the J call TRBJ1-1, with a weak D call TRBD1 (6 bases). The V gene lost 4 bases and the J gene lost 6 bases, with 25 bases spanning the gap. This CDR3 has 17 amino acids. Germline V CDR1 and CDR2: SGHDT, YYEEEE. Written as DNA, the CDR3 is TGTGCCAGCAGCCCCACCGGGGGGGGCGGAACGAAGGCTGAAGCTTTCTTT. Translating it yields CASSPTGGGGTKAEAFF.

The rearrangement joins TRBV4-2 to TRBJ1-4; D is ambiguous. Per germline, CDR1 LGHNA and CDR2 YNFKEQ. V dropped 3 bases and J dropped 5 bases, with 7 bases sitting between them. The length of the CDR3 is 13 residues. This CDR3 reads CASSQEHNEKLFF. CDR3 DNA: TGTGCCAGCAGCCAGGAGCACAATGAAAAACTGTTTTTT.

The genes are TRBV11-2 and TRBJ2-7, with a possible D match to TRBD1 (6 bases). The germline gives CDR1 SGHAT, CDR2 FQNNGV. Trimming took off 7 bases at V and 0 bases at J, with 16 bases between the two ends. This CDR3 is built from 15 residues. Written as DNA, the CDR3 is TGTGCCAGCACCTCAAACCCGGACAGCTCCTACGAGCAGTACTTC. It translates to CASTSNPDSSYEQYF. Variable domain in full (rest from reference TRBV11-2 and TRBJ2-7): EAGVAQSPRYKIIEKRQSVAFWCNPISGHATLYWYQQILGQGPKLLIQFQNNGVVDDSQLPKDRFSAERLKGVDSTLKIQPAKLEDSAVYLCASTSNPDSSYEQYFGPGTRLTVT.

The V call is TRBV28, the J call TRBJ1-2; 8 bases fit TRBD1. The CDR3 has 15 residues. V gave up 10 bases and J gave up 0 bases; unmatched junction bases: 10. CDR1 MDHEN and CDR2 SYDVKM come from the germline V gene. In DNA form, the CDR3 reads TGTGCCACCCTAACTGGACAGGGAGCTAACTATGGCTACACCTTC. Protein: CATLTGQGANYGYTF.

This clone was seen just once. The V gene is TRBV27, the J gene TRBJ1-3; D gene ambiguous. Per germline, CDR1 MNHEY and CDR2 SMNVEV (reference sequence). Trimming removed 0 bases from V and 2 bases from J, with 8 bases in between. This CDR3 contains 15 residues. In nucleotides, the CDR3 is TGTGCCAGCAGTTTATCGAGGGCAGCTGGAAACACCATATATTTT. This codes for CASSLSRAAGNTIYF.

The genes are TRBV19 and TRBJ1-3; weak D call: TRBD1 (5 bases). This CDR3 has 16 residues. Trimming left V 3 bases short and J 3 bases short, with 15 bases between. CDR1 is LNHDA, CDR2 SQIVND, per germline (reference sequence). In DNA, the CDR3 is TGTGCCAGTAGTATCCGGGCCCTAGGGGTTGGAAACACCATATATTTT. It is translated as CASSIRALGVGNTIYF.

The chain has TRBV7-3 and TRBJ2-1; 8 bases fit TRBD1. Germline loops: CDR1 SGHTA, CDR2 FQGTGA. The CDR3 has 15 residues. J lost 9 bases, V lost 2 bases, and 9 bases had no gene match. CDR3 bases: TGTGCCAGCAGCTTATCGGCAGGGGGCGAGGGTGAGCAGTTCTTC. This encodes CASSLSAGGEGEQFF.

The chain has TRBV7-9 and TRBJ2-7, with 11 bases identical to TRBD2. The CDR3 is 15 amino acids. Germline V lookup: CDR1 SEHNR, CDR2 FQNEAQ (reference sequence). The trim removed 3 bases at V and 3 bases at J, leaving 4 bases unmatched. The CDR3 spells CASSLTSGAFYEQYF. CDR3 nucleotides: TGTGCCAGCAGCTTGACTAGCGGGGCGTTCTACGAGCAGTACTTC.

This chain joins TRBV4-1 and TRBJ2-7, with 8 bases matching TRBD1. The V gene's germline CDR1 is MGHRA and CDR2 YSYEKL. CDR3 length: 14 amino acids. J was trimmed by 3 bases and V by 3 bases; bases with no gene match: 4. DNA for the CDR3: TGCGCCAGCAGCCATTCGGGACAGGTCTACGAGCAGTACTTC. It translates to CASSHSGQVYEQYF.

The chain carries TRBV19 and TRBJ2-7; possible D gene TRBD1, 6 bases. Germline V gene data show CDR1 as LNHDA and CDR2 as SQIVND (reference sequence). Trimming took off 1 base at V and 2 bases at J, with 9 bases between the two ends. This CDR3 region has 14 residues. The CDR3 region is CASSIVTGTYEQYF. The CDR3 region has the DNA TGTGCCAGTAGTATAGTCACAGGGACCTACGAGCAGTACTTC.

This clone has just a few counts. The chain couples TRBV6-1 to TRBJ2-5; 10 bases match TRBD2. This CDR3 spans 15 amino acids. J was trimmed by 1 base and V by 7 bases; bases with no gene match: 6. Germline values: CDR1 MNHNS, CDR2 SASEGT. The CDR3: CASTSSGGIQETQYF. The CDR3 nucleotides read TGTGCCAGCACTAGTAGCGGGGGGATCCAAGAGACCCAGTACTTC.

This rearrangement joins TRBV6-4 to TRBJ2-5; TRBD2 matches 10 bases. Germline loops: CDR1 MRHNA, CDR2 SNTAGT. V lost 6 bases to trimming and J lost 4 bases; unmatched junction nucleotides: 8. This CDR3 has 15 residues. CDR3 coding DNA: TGTGCCAGCAGCCCCGAGCCTAGCGGGGGAGAGACCCAGTACTTC. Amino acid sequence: CASSPEPSGGETQYF.

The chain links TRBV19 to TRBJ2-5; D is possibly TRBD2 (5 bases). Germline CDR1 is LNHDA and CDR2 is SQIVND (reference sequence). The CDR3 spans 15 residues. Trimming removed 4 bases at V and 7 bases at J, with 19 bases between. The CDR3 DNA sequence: TGTGCCAGTAGTACTCGGGGAGACCCCTCAGGGACCCAGTACTTC. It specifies CASSTRGDPSGTQYF.

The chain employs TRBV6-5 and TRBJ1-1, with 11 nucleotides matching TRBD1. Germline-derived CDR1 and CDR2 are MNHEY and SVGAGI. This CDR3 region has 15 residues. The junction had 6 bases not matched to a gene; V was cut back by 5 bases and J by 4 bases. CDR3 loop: CASSPGTGGSTEAFF. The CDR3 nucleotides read TGTGCCAGCAGTCCGGGGACAGGGGGTAGCACTGAAGCTTTCTTT.

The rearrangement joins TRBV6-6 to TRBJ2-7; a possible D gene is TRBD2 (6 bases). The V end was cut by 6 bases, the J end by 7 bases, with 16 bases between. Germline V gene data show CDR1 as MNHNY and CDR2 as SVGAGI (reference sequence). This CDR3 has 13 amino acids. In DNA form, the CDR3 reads TGTGCCAGCAGCTCCTGGGACTCTTCAGAGCAGTACTTC. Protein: CASSSWDSSEQYF.

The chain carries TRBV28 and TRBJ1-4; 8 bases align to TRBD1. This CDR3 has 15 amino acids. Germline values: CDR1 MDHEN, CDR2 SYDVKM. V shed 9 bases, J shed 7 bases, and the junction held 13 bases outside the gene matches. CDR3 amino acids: CASTTTQGAGEKLFF. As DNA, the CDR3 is TGTGCCAGTACAACCACCCAGGGGGCTGGTGAAAAACTGTTTTTT.

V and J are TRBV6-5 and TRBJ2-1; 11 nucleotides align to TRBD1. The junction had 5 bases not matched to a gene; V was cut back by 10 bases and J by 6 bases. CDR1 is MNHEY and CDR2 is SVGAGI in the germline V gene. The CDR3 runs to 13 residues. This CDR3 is CAIGQGAANEQFF. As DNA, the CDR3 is TGTGCCATCGGACAGGGGGCCGCCAATGAGCAGTTCTTC.

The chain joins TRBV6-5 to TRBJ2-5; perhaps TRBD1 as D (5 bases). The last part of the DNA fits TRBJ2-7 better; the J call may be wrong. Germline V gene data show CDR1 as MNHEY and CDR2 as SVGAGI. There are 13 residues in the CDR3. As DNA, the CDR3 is TGTGCCAGCAGTTATACATCAGGGCGCGAGCAGTACTTC. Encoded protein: CASSYTSGREQYF.

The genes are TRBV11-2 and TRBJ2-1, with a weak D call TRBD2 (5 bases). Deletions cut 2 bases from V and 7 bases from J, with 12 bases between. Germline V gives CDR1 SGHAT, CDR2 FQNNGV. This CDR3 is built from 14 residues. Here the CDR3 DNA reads TGTGCCAGCAGCTTACTCCGGGGATCGAATGAGCAGTTCTTC. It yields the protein CASSLLRGSNEQFF.

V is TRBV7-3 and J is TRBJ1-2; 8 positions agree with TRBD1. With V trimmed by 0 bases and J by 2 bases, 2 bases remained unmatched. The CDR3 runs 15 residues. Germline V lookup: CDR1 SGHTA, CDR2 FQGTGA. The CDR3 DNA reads TGTGCCAGCAGCTTAACTGCAGGGGGCAACTATGGCTACACCTTC. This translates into CASSLTAGGNYGYTF. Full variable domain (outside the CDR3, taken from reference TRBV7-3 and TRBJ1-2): GAGVSQTPSNKVTEKGKYVELRCDPISGHTALYWYRQSLGQGPEFLIYFQGTGAADDSGLPNDRFFAVRPEGSVSTLKIQRTERGDSAVYLCASSLTAGGNYGYTFGSGTRLTVV.

CDR3 DNA sequence: TGTGCCAGCAGTCGGGGAGTCGAGCAGTACTTC. Translating it yields CASSRGVEQYF. This rearrangement joins TRBV7-9 to TRBJ2-7, with TRBD2 as a possible D gene (5 bases). Trimming shortened V by 6 bases and J by 6 bases, and 9 bases separated the two germline ends. Germline-derived CDR1 and CDR2 are SEHNR and FQNEAQ (reference sequence). This CDR3 has 11 residues.

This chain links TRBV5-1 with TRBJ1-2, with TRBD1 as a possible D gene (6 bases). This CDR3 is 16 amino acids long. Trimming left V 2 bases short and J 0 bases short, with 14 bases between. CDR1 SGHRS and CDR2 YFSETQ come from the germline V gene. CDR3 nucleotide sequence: TGCGCCAGCAGCTTCCCGGGACAAGACACTAACTATGGCTACACCTTC. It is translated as CASSFPGQDTNYGYTF.

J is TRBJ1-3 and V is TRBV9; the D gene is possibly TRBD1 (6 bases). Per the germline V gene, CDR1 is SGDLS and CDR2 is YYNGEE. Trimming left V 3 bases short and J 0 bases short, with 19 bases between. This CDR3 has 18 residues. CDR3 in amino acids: CASSAEGFRGGSGNTIYF. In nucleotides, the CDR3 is TGTGCCAGCAGCGCCGAAGGGTTCAGGGGTGGCTCTGGAAACACCATATATTTT.